This T cell receptor beta chain was sequenced for a study of shared clonotypes between healthy human individuals. Study summary: A donor's plate count was three for CD4 naive and three for CD4 memory; CD8 naive had two and CD8 memory one.

The germline V gene has CDR1 SGHDT and CDR2 YYEEEE. Trimming left V 3 bases short and J 0 bases short, with 10 bases between. The CDR3 contains 16 residues. Comments on this clone: No antigen is known for it.

Overall study results and limits: Clonotypes not shared had lower generation probabilities than those common to all four donors.

Produced via immunoSEQ multiplex PCR; TCRdb's table is partial and in-frame only. In the table there are approximately 2.5 million clones, approximately 92% of which are singletons. The sequenced sample was naive CD4+ T cells sorted from blood. Subset given: CD45RA+ positively selected. The TCR was taken from a man aged 18 to 30 in good health. The chain joins TRBV5-6 to TRBJ1-6; D is ambiguous. CDR3: CASSSSGRSYNSPLHF. The DNA for the CDR3 is TGTGCCAGCAGCTCCTCTGGACGCTCCTATAATTCACCCCTCCACTTT.